The next 7 T cell receptor beta chains were all read from a single sample in a study of T cell repertoires in cytomegalovirus infection. No antigen has been identified for these receptors. From the reads, TCRdb called clonotypes with MiXCR, one entry per CDR3 protein. Of a few hundred thousand distinct CDR3 sequences listed, 25% were seen once; the top ten hold about 14%. Sequenced material: cultured PBMCs, taken from culture after CMV antigen stimulation. The receptor source for this set is a human donor in good health (CMV status not recorded). Some clones in this sample may be carry-over from other donors' samples.

The chain is built from TRBV2 and TRBJ2-1; a weak D match, TRBD2 (6 bases). This CDR3 is built from 13 residues. V lost 7 bases to trimming and J lost 5 bases, with 12 bases between them. Per the germline V gene, CDR1 is SNHLY and CDR2 is FYNNEI. The CDR3 DNA sequence: TGTGCCAGCAAAGCGGGTGTAAACAATGAGCAGTTCTTC. Encoded protein: CASKAGVNNEQFF. Using reference TRBV2 and TRBJ2-1 for the parts outside the CDR3, the full variable domain is EPEVTQTPSHQVTQMGQEVILRCVPISNHLYFYWYRQILGQKVEFLVSFYNNEISEKSEIFDDQFSVERPDGSNFTLKIRSTKLEDSAMYFCASKAGVNNEQFFGPGTRLTVL.

This chain joins TRBV20-1 and TRBJ2-1, with 12 bases aligning to TRBD2. Germline CDR1 reads DFQATT; CDR2 reads SNEGSKA (reference sequence). The CDR3 extends over 20 amino acids. V lost 0 bases and J lost 4; bases outside the gene matches: 16. CDR3 sequence (DNA): TGCAGTGCTAGAGATTTCTTCGGGACTAGCGGGCGGGGAGGGTACAATGAGCAGTTCTTC. The encoded protein is CSARDFFGTSGRGGYNEQFF.

This clonotype came up a few times. The chain couples TRBV20-1 to TRBJ2-1; 8 bases agree with TRBD2. J lost 0 bases, V lost 3 bases, and 7 bases had no gene match. Germline assignment: CDR1 DFQATT and CDR2 SNEGSKA (reference sequence). This CDR3 contains 16 residues. Here the CDR3 DNA reads TGCAGTGCTAGGCAGCGGGAGCGCTCCTCCTACAATGAGCAGTTCTTC. Amino acids: CSARQRERSSYNEQFF.

About this clonotype: A much bigger clone sits one base away, suggesting this may be a read error. The chain has TRBV7-2 and TRBJ2-7; tentative D call: TRBD1 (6 bases). Germline CDR1 is SGHTA and CDR2 is FQGNSA. This CDR3 has 13 residues. The chain's CDR3 is CANSSRDTAEQYV. DNA for the CDR3: TGTGCCAACAGCTCAAGGGACACCGCGGAGCAGTACGTC.

The chain carries TRBV7-3 and TRBJ2-5; D possibly matches TRBD1 or TRBD2 (7 bases each). V was pared by 2 bases and J by 4 bases, with 14 bases between. CDR1 and CDR2 (germline): SGHTA, FQGTGA. This CDR3 has 15 residues. CDR3 in amino acids: CASSLEGAGVETQYF. As DNA, the CDR3 is TGTGCCAGCAGCTTAGAGGGGGCGGGAGTAGAGACCCAGTACTTC.

This chain links TRBV14 with TRBJ2-1; D perhaps matches TRBD2 (6 bases). The CDR3 extends over 17 amino acids. From germline, CDR1 is SGHDN and CDR2 FVKESK. Between the trimmed V and J ends, which lost 0 bases and 8 bases, there was a span of 20 bases. The CDR3 loop reads CASSQDRGAGPRDEQFF. The CDR3 DNA reads as TGTGCCAGCAGCCAAGATCGCGGGGCAGGGCCAAGGGATGAGCAGTTCTTC. The entire variable domain, with the rest obtained from reference TRBV14 and TRBJ2-1, is as follows: EAGVTQFPSHSVIEKGQTVTLRCDPISGHDNLYWYRRVMGKEIKFLLHFVKESKQDESGMPNNRFLAERTGGTYSTLKVQPAELEDSGVYFCASSQDRGAGPRDEQFFGPGTRLTVL.

This chain joins TRBV19 and TRBJ2-7, with D tentatively TRBD1 or TRBD2 (5 bases each). CDR3 size: 13 residues. Between the trimmed V and J ends, which lost 3 bases and 3 bases, there was a span of 9 bases. Germline loops: CDR1 LNHDA, CDR2 SQIVND (reference sequence). The CDR3 DNA reads TGTGCCAGTAGTATCCTGGGGGACTACGAGCAGTACTTC. It is translated as CASSILGDYEQYF.